This is a list of T cell receptor beta chains from one sample in a study of CD8 T cells in Susac syndrome. Using its own MiXCR run on the immunoSEQ multiplex PCR reads, TCRdb lists one record per CDR3 protein. The profile shows 150,000 to 200,000 distinct CDR3 sequences, over 85% of them singletons. The sample taken for sequencing was CD4+ T cells from PBMCs. The receptors stem from a human donor in good health. Both conserved end residues are part of each CDR3. The D gene is left open where the match is weak. Not all rows give a size; the values are once, few, many and, for expanded clones, a class.

V	size	J	D	CDR3	DNA
TRBV5-6	.	TRBJ2-7	TRBD1	CASSLTGGEQYF	TGTGCCAGCAGTCTTACAGGGGGCGAGCAGTACTTC
TRBV5-4	.	TRBJ2-7	.	CASSRTTPPYEQYF	TGTGCCAGCAGCCGGACCACCCCCCCTTACGAGCAGTACTTC
TRBV6-6	.	TRBJ2-7	.	CASSYGTGPYEQYF	TGTGCCAGCAGTTACGGGACCGGACCCTACGAGCAGTACTTC
TRBV6-6	.	TRBJ1-5	.	CASSPGGTQPQHF	TGTGCCAGCAGCCCCGGGGGGACACAGCCCCAGCATTTT
TRBV20-1	few	TRBJ2-5	TRBD2	CSARGSSGGRETQYF	TGCAGTGCTAGGGGCAGTAGCGGGGGGAGAGAGACCCAGTACTTC
TRBV4-2	.	TRBJ2-5	.	CASSQGAGAETQYF	TGTGCCAGCAGCCAAGGGGCGGGCGCGGAGACCCAGTACTTC
TRBV4-2	.	TRBJ2-1	TRBD2	CASSQLASGGGEQFF	TGTGCCAGCAGCCAATTGGCTAGCGGGGGTGGTGAGCAGTTCTTC
TRBV15	.	TRBJ1-2	.	CATSRADSRGNGYTF	TGTGCCACCAGCAGAGCTGACTCCAGGGGTAACGGCTACACCTTC
TRBV20-1	.	TRBJ1-2	.	CSAGWGNGYTF	TGCAGTGCTGGGTGGGGGAATGGCTACACCTTC
TRBV7-9	.	TRBJ1-5	TRBD1	CASSPDRAGQPQHF	TGTGCCAGCAGTCCCGACAGGGCTGGTCAGCCCCAGCATTTT
TRBV6-6	.	TRBJ1-2	TRBD1	CASSTPGQGGDGYTF	TGTGCCAGCAGTACCCCGGGACAGGGTGGGGATGGCTACACCTTC
TRBV2	.	TRBJ1-5	.	CASSEETGLQPQHF	TGTGCCAGCAGTGAGGAAACAGGGCTACAGCCCCAGCATTTT
TRBV20-1	.	TRBJ2-5	TRBD2	CSARELAGGRETQYF	TGCAGTGCTAGAGAGCTAGCGGGGGGGCGGGAGACCCAGTACTTC
TRBV9	.	TRBJ2-3	.	CASSVVAITDTQYF	TGTGCCAGCAGCGTAGTGGCCATCACAGATACGCAGTATTTT
TRBV6-6	few	TRBJ2-3	TRBD2	CASRREDTQYF	TGTGCCAGCAGGCGGGAGGATACGCAGTATTTT
TRBV19	.	TRBJ1-2	.	CASSLSGTYYGYTF	TGTGCCAGTAGTCTTTCCGGGACATACTATGGCTACACCTTC
TRBV7-9	.	TRBJ2-1	.	CASTPRDRLVNEQFF	TGTGCCAGCACCCCCCGGGACCGACTAGTCAATGAGCAGTTCTTC
TRBV18	.	TRBJ1-2	.	CASSPFQEGYYGYTF	TGTGCCAGCTCACCATTCCAGGAGGGCTACTATGGCTACACCTTC
TRBV25-1	.	TRBJ2-6	.	CASRPPGANVLTF	TGTGCCAGCAGACCCCCTGGGGCCAACGTCCTGACTTTC
TRBV7-9	.	TRBJ1-2	TRBD1	CASSFRGTASQLYGYTF	TGTGCCAGCAGCTTCCGGGGGACAGCCTCCCAACTCTATGGCTACACCTTC
TRBV20-1	.	TRBJ1-1	.	CSAYGVGEAFF	TGCAGTGCGTACGGGGTGGGTGAAGCTTTCTTT
TRBV20-1	.	TRBJ1-1	.	CSAYPPVAGYTEAFF	TGCAGTGCTTATCCCCCCGTGGCAGGGTACACTGAAGCTTTCTTT
TRBV3-1	.	TRBJ2-7	TRBD1	CASSQVIWTGSYEQYF	TGTGCCAGCAGCCAAGTAATCTGGACAGGGAGCTACGAGCAGTACTTC
TRBV4-2	.	TRBJ1-5	.	CASSQELRGAQHF	TGTGCCAGCAGCCAAGAGTTGAGGGGTGCCCAGCATTTT
TRBV20-1	.	TRBJ2-7	.	CSATVEEQYF	TGCAGTGCGACCGTGGAAGAGCAGTACTTC
TRBV7-2	.	TRBJ1-5	.	CASSLVAGQGVNQPQHF	TGTGCCAGCAGCTTAGTGGCGGGGCAGGGCGTCAATCAGCCCCAGCATTTT
TRBV5-4	.	TRBJ1-6	.	CASSLGRESPLHF	TGTGCCAGCAGCTTGGGGAGGGAATCACCCCTCCACTTT